What follows is one T cell receptor (beta chain) and its context. The antigen remains unidentified. This specimen comes from a study of blood T cells in healthy people across ages. Study-wide results and limits: In these data, TCR beta diversity tracked strongly with naive T cell percentage.

It was with a sample-barcoded 5' primer and a J-beta primer mix that a second PCR of about 6 to 12 cycles was run. Each sample provided no less than 3 million CDR3-containing paired-end reads. TCRdb reprocessed the 5' RACE reads with MiXCR, giving one entry per CDR3 protein. The sample includes some 1.7 million distinct CDR3 sequences, over 25% of them seen just once. The CDR3 runs 13 residues. Germline V gene sequence: CDR1 SQVTM, CDR2 ANQGSEA. The sequence derives from a young woman in good health. The J gene is TRBJ1-2, the V gene TRBV29-1; possible D gene TRBD1, 5 bases. The specimen sequenced was blood. The CDR3 is CRVRSGGDYGYTF. CDR3 coding DNA: TGCAGGGTCCGCTCCGGAGGGGACTATGGCTACACCTTC.